This entry lists 10 T cell receptor beta chains sequenced from one sample in a study of graft-versus-host responses after intestinal transplantation. The antigens these receptors bind are not known. Clones were read by immunoSEQ multiplex PCR, and TCRdb kept only the in-frame ones, dropping some. The sample records over 100,000 clones, 85% to 95% being singletons. The specimen comprised unstimulated CD8+ T cells sorted from spleen or lymph node cells, sampled before intestinal transplant. The receptors come from a human donor who received an intestinal transplant.

The gene calls are TRBV13 and TRBJ2-7; 9 bases are shared with TRBD2. The CDR3 covers 14 residues. CDR1 is PRHDT and CDR2 is FYEKMQ in the germline V gene (reference sequence). With 5 bases clipped from V and 4 bases from J, the junction kept 6 bases outside the gene matches. The CDR3, as DNA: TGTGCCAGCAGCCTCGGACTAGCGTTTTACGAGCAGTACTTC. Translated: CASSLGLAFYEQYF.

The genes are TRBV5-6 and TRBJ2-2; D may match TRBD1 or TRBD2 (5 bases each). V was clipped by 2 bases and J by 4 bases, with 9 bases between them. This CDR3 has 14 amino acids. Germline assignment: CDR1 SGHDT and CDR2 YYEEEE. The DNA of the CDR3 is TGTGCCAGCAGCTTAGGGGAGTCCACCGGGGAGCTGTTTTTT. Translation: CASSLGESTGELFF.

V gene TRBV30 combines with J gene TRBJ2-1, with D perhaps TRBD1 or TRBD2 (5 bases each). The germline gives CDR1 GTSNPN, CDR2 SVGIG (reference sequence). The V end lost 7 bases, the J end lost 4 bases, and 14 bases lay between the germline ends. The CDR3 has 13 residues. The DNA of the CDR3 is TGTGCCTCCACCGGGACGGCATACAATGAGCAGTTCTTC. It translates to CASTGTAYNEQFF. Drawing the rest from reference TRBV30 and TRBJ2-1, the complete variable domain is SQTIHQWPATLVQPVGSPLSLECTVEGTSNPNLYWYRQAAGRGLQLLFYSVGIGQISSEVPQNLSASRPQDRQFILSSKKLLLSDSGFYLCASTGTAYNEQFFGPGTRLTVL.

The chain combines TRBV27 with TRBJ2-1; TRBD1 might be the D (6 bases). V was pared by 1 base and J by 3 bases, with 19 bases between. Germline lookup yields CDR1 MNHEY and CDR2 SMNVEV (reference sequence). The CDR3 runs 18 residues. CDR3 bases: TGTGCCAGCAGTTTATACGGGGCCGGGACATTACGCTACAATGAGCAGTTCTTC. Protein sequence: CASSLYGAGTLRYNEQFF.

The rearrangement links TRBV29-1 to TRBJ2-5, with D possibly being TRBD2 (5 bases). The CDR3 has 12 residues. The germline V gene encodes CDR1 SQVTM and CDR2 ANQGSEA. Trimming cost V 5 bases and J 5 bases, with 12 bases left between them. CDR3 sequence (DNA): TGCAGCGTTCTCCAGCGAGGGGAGACCCAGTACTTC. Translated: CSVLQRGETQYF.

The chain uses TRBV28 and TRBJ1-5; possibly TRBD1 for D (5 bases). The V and J ends lost 7 bases and 2 bases respectively, with 6 bases between them. CDR1 and CDR2 (germline): MDHEN, SYDVKM. This CDR3 is 12 amino acids long. CDR3 coding DNA: TGTGCCAGCACGACAGGCAATCAGCCCCAGCATTTT. Its protein is CASTTGNQPQHF.

The genes are TRBV7-9 and TRBJ2-1; D is undetermined. The germline V and J ends were trimmed by 3 bases and 8 bases, with 5 bases remaining between them. The CDR3 totals 11 residues. Germline CDR1 SEHNR, CDR2 FQNEAQ (reference sequence). CDR3 region: CASSFPDEQFF. The DNA for the CDR3 is TGTGCCAGCAGCTTCCCAGATGAGCAGTTCTTC. Drawing the rest from reference TRBV7-9 and TRBJ2-1, the complete variable domain is DTGVSQNPRHKITKRGQNVTFRCDPISEHNRLYWYRQTLGQGPEFLTYFQNEAQLEKSRLLSDRFSAERPKGSFSTLEIQRTEQGDSAMYLCASSFPDEQFFGPGTRLTVL.

The chain carries TRBV7-9 and TRBJ2-3; 7 nucleotides align to TRBD1. This CDR3 is built from 16 residues. Trimming cost V 0 bases and J 3 bases; bases outside gene matches: 6. The germline V gene has CDR1 SEHNR and CDR2 FQNEAQ (reference sequence). The CDR3 loop reads CASSLAGDRETDTQYF. DNA of the CDR3: TGTGCCAGCAGCTTAGCGGGAGACAGGGAAACAGATACGCAGTATTTT. Together with reference TRBV7-9 and TRBJ2-3, the CDR3 gives the full variable domain: DTGVSQNPRHKITKRGQNVTFRCDPISEHNRLYWYRQTLGQGPEFLTYFQNEAQLEKSRLLSDRFSAERPKGSFSTLEIQRTEQGDSAMYLCASSLAGDRETDTQYFGPGTRLTVL.

The gene calls are TRBV6-1 and TRBJ1-5; D is perhaps TRBD1 (6 bases). The V end was cut by 0 bases, the J end by 4 bases, with 16 bases between. CDR1 and CDR2 from the germline V gene are MNHNS and SASEGT. CDR3 length: 17 residues. CDR3 sequence: CASSEAGGRFLNQPQHF. The CDR3 nucleotides are TGTGCCAGCAGTGAAGCGGGGGGGCGGTTCCTTAATCAGCCCCAGCATTTT.

The V and J genes are TRBV4-3 and TRBJ1-2; a possible D gene is TRBD1 (5 bases). CDR3 length: 17 amino acids. Germline-derived CDR1 and CDR2 are LGHNA and YSLEER. V lost 1 base and J lost 1, with 16 bases in between. The CDR3 reads CASSQALGDRSNYGYTF. The DNA for the CDR3 is TGCGCCAGCAGCCAAGCCCTCGGGGACCGGAGTAACTATGGCTACACCTTC.